The TCR beta chain under discussion was sequenced for a study of post-analysis software for immune sequencing data. Study findings and constraints: Five or six TRBV segments were more frequent in patients than controls; TRBV5-6, TRBV5-1 and TRBV20-1 belonged to this group.

Trimming removed 7 bases from V and 5 bases from J; junction bases left unmatched: 16. The CDR3 is 15 amino acids. Per the germline V gene, CDR1 is DFQATT and CDR2 is SNEGSKA (reference sequence). Unique molecular identifiers featured in each of the TCR beta cDNA libraries. Each CDR3 protein gets one entry after TCRdb re-called the PCR reads with MiXCR. The sample has 800,000 to 950,000 distinct CDR3 sequences, 53% seen once; the top ten hold 4.6%. With respect to this clonotype: Its specificity is not known.

The J gene is TRBJ2-7, the V gene TRBV20-1; 8 positions match TRBD1. The sample taken for sequencing was blood. The TCR comes from a girl aged 5-17 years with multiple sclerosis. CDR3 region: CSVPGQGHRRDEQYF. The CDR3 DNA reads as TGCAGTGTTCCCGGACAGGGCCATAGGAGGGACGAGCAGTACTTC.